Sequencing of this TCR beta chain was carried out in a study of T cell changes during pregnancy in multiple sclerosis (dated by TCRdb to between 2018 and 2021). As for the study more broadly: Changes in the T cell repertoire over the course of pregnancy were examined in this study in women with multiple sclerosis.

The receptor library was made with the immunoSEQ multiplex PCR assay. TCRdb took this table from immuneACCESS and kept in-frame rearrangements with V and J called. Such tables lack part of the clones; where checked against another copy, unresolved V genes explain under half of the gap, and the rest is unexplained. For this sample there are about 70,000 clones; approximately 94% appear just once. The ten biggest clones cover less than 0.6% of the sample. This clone was counted once. The antigen it recognizes is unknown. No much larger clonotype is one base removed from it; base qualities were not supplied. CDR1 and CDR2, looked up from the germline V gene (reference sequence), are DFQATT and SNEGSKA. The junction shows trimming of 3 bases on V and 6 bases on J, plus 9 bases between the germline ends. Reading from cysteine to phenylalanine, the CDR3 counts 11 amino acids. Only the CDR3 part of the read is kept: 33 bases, read in frame from the first base.

The starting material was peripheral blood, obtained in the third trimester of pregnancy. The chain links TRBV20-1 with TRBJ2-7; TRBD1 is a possible D gene, resting on 5 matching bases. The sequence was collected from a female donor with multiple sclerosis, enrolled in a pregnancy study. The nucleotides are TGCAGTGCTAGGGCTGGGGCCGAGCAGTACTTC. Translation gives CSARAGAEQYF.